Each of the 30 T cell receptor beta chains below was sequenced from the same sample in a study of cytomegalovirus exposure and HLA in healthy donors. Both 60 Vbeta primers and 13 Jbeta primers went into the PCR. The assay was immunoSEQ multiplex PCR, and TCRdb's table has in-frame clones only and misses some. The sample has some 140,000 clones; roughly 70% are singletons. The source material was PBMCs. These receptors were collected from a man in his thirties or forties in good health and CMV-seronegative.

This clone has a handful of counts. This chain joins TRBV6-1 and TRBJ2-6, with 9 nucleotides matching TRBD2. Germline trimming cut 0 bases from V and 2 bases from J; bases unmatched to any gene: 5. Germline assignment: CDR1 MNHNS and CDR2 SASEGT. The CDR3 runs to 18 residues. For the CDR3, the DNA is TGTGCCAGCAGTGAAGCGCGGGGGGGGGCGGCTGGGGCCAACGTCCTGACTTTC. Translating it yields CASSEARGGAAGANVLTF.

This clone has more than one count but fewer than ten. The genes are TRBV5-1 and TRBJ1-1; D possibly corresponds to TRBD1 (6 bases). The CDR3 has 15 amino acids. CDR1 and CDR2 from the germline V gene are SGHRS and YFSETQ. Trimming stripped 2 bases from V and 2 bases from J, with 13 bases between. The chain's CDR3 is CASSLTGKGNTEAFF. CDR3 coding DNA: TGCGCCAGCAGCTTAACAGGGAAAGGAAACACTGAAGCTTTCTTT.

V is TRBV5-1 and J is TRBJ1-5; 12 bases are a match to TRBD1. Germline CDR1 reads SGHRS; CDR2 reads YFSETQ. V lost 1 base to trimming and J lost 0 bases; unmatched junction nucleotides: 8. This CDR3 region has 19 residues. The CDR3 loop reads CASSLTGDRGHYSNQPQHF. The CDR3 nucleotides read TGCGCCAGCAGCTTGACCGGGGACAGGGGGCACTATAGCAATCAGCCCCAGCATTTT.

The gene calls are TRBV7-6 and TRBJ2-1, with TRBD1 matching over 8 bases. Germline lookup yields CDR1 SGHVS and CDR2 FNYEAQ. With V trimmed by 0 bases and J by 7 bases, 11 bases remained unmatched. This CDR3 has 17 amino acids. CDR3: CASSLALRAGGWNEQFF. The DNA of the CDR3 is TGTGCCAGCAGCTTAGCGCTTCGGGCAGGGGGCTGGAATGAGCAGTTCTTC.

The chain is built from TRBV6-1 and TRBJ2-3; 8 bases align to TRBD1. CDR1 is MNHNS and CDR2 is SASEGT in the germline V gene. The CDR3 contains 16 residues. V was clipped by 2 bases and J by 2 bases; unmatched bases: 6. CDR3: CASSESTGGTTDTQYF. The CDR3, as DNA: TGTGCCAGCAGTGAATCTACAGGGGGGACCACAGATACGCAGTATTTT.

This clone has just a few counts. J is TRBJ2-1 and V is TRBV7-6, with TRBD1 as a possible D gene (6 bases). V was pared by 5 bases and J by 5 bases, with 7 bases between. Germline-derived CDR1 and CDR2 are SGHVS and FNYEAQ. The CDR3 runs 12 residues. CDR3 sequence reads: CASSRQDNEQFF. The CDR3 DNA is TGTGCCAGCAGCCGACAGGACAATGAGCAGTTCTTC.

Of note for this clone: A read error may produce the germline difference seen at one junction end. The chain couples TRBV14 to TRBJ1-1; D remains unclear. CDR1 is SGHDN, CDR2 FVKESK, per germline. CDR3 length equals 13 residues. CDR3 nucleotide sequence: TGTGCCAGCAGCCAAGCCGGGAACCCTGAAGCTTTCTTT. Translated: CASSQAGNPEAFF.

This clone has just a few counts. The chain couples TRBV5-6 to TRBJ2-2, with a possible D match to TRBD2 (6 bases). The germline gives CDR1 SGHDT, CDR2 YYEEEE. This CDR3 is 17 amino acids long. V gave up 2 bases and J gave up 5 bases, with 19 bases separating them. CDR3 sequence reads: CASSFWISTGDTGELFF. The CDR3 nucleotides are TGTGCCAGCAGCTTTTGGATCTCTACGGGGGATACCGGGGAGCTGTTTTTT.

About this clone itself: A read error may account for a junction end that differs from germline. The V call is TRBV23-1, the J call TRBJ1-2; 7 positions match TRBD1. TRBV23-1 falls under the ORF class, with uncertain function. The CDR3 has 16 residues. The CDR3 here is CASSQVQDRDSYGYPF. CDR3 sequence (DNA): TGCGCCAGCAGTCAGGTGCAGGACCGGGACAGTTATGGCTACCCCTTC.

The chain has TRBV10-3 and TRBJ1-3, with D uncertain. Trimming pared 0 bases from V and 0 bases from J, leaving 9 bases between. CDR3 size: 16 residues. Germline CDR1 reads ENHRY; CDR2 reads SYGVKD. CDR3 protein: CAISESGRSSGNTIYF. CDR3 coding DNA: TGTGCCATCAGTGAGTCGGGGAGGAGCTCTGGAAACACCATATATTTT.

CDR3 residues: CASSQDQINEKLFF. The CDR3 DNA sequence: TGTGCCAGCAGCCAAGATCAGATTAATGAAAAACTGTTTTTT. This sequence joins TRBV4-2 and TRBJ1-4; no firm D call. The CDR3 extends over 14 amino acids. The germline V and J ends were trimmed by 0 bases and 4 bases, with 6 bases remaining between them. Per germline, CDR1 LGHNA and CDR2 YNFKEQ.

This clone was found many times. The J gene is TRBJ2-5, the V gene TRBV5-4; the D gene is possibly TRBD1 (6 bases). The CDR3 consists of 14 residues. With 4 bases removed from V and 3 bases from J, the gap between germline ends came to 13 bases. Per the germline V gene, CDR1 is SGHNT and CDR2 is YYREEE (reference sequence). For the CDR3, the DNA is TGTGCCAGCAGCCACCGGGACACAAAAGAGACCCAGTACTTC. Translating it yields CASSHRDTKETQYF. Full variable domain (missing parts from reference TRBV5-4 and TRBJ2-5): ETGVTQSPTHLIKTRGQQVTLRCSSQSGHNTVSWYQQALGQGPQFIFQYYREEENGRGNFPPRFSGLQFPNYSSELNVNALELDDSALYLCASSHRDTKETQYFGPGTRLLVL.

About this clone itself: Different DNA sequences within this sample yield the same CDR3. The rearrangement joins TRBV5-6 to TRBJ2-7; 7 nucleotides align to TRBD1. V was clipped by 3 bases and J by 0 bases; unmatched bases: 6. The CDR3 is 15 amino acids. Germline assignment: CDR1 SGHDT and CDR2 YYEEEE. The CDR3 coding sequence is TGTGCCAGCAGCTCGACAGGGCAAAGCTCCTACGAGCAGTACTTC. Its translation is CASSSTGQSSYEQYF.

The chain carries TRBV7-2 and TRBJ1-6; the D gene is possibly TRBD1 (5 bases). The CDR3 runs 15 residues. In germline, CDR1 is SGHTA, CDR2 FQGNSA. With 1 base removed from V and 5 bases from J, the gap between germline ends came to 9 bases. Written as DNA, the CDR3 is TGTGCCAGCAGCTTAGTACAGGTCGATAATTCACCCCTCCACTTT. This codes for CASSLVQVDNSPLHF. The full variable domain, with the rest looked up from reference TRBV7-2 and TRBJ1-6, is GAGVSQSPSNKVTEKGKDVELRCDPISGHTALYWYRQSLGQGLEFLIYFQGNSAPDKSGLPSDRFSAERTGGSVSTLTIQRTQQEDSAVYLCASSLVQVDNSPLHFGNGTRLTVT.

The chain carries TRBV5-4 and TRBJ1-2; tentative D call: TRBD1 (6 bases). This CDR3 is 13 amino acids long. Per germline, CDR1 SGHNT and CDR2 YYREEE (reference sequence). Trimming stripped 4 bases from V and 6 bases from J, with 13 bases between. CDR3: CASSPWGGHGYTF. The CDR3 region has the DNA TGTGCCAGCAGCCCGTGGGGGGGCCATGGCTACACCTTC.

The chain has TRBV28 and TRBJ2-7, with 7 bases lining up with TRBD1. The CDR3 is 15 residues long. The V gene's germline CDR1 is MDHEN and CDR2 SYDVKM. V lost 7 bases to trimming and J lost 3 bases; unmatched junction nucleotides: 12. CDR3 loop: CASKTPGQTNYEQYF. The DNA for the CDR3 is TGTGCCAGCAAGACTCCGGGACAGACAAACTACGAGCAGTACTTC.

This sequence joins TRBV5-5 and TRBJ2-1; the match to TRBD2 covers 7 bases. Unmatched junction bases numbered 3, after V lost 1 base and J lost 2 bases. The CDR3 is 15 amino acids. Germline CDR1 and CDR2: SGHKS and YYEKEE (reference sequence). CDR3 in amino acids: CASSLSGVPYNEQFF. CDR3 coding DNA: TGTGCCAGCAGCTTGAGCGGGGTCCCCTACAATGAGCAGTTCTTC.

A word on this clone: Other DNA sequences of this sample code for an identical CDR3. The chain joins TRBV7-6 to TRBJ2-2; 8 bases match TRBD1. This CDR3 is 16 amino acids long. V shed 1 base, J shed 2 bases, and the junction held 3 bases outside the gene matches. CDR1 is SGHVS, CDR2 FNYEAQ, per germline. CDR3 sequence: CASSLVGQGNTGELFF. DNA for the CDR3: TGTGCCAGCAGCTTAGTAGGACAGGGAAACACCGGGGAGCTGTTTTTT.

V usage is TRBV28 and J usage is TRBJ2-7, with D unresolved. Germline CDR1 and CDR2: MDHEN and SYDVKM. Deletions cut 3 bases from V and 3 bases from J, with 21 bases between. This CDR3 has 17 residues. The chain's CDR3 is CASSFMSAGWKNYEQYF. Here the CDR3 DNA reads TGTGCCAGCAGTTTCATGTCGGCAGGTTGGAAAAACTACGAGCAGTACTTC.

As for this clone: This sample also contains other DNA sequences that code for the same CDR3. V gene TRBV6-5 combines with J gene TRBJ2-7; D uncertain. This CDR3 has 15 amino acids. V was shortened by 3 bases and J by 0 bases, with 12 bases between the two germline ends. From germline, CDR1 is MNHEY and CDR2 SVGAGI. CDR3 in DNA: TGTGCCAGCAGTTATGGGCAGCTGAGCTCCTACGAGCAGTACTTC. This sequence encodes CASSYGQLSSYEQYF.

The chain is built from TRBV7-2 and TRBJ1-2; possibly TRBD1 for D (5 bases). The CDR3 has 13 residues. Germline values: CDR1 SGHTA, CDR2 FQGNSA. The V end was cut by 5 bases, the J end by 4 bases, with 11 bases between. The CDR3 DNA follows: TGTGCCAGCAGCGGGGGGGGTTTCTATGGCTACACCTTC. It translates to CASSGGGFYGYTF.

In DNA form, the CDR3 reads TGTGCCAGCAGCCAAGGTCCCCCTCCGACAGGGGGATATGGCTACACCTTC. Translating it yields CASSQGPPPTGGYGYTF. The V call is TRBV4-2, the J call TRBJ1-2; TRBD1 matches at 9 bases. Germline values: CDR1 LGHNA, CDR2 YNFKEQ. The ends lost 1 base at V and 5 bases at J; junction bases unmatched: 11. The CDR3 totals 17 residues.

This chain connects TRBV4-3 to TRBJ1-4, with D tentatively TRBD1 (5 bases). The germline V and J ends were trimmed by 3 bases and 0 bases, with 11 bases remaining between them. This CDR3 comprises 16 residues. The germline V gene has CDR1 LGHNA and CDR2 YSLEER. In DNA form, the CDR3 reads TGCGCCAGCAGCCATTCGAAGACAGCAACTAATGAAAAACTGTTTTTT. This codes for CASSHSKTATNEKLFF.

The CDR3 loop is CASSRQGTGELFF. DNA of the CDR3: TGTGCCAGTAGTAGACAGGGCACCGGGGAGCTGTTTTTT. The V gene is TRBV19, the J gene TRBJ2-2; TRBD1 aligns across 7 bases. Germline CDR1 and CDR2: LNHDA and SQIVND (reference sequence). The CDR3 is 13 amino acids. The V gene end was trimmed by 4 bases and the J gene end by 4 bases; junction bases not matched to a gene: 0.

The CDR3, as DNA: TGTGCCAGCAGCTTAACAGGTGCAACTAATGAAAAACTGTTTTTT. The encoded protein is CASSLTGATNEKLFF. This chain connects TRBV7-9 to TRBJ1-4; TRBD1 might be the D (5 bases). The CDR3 contains 15 residues. The germline V gene encodes CDR1 SEHNR and CDR2 FQNEAQ (reference sequence). The germline V and J ends were trimmed by 2 bases and 0 bases, with 7 bases remaining between them.

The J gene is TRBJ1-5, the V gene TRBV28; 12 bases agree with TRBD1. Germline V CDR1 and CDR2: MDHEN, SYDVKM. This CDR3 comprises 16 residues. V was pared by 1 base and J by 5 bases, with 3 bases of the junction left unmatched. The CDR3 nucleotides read TGTGCCAGCAGTTTATTGGGGACAGGGGGCTATCAGCCCCAGCATTTT. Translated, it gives CASSLLGTGGYQPQHF.

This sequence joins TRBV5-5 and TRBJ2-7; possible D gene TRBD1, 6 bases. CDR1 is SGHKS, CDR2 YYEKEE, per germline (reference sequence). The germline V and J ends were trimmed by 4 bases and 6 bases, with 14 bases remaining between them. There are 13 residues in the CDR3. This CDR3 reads CASSEGQRGEQYF. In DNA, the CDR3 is TGTGCCAGCAGCGAAGGACAGAGGGGCGAGCAGTACTTC.

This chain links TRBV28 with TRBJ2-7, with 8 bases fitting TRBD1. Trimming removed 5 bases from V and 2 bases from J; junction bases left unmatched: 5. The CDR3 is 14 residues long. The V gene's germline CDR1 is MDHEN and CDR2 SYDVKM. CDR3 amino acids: CASSIPRGPYEQYF. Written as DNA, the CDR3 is TGTGCCAGCAGTATACCCAGGGGGCCCTACGAGCAGTACTTC.

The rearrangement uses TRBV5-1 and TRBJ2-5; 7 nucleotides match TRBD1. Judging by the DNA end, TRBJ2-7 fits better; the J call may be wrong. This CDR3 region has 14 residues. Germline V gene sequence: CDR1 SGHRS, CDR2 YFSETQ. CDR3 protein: CASTTGETPYEQYF. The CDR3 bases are TGCGCCAGCACAACAGGGGAGACGCCCTACGAGCAGTACTTC.

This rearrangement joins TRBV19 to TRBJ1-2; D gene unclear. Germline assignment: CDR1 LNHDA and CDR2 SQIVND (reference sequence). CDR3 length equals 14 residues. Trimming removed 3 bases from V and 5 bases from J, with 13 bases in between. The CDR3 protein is CASSMAERIYGYTF. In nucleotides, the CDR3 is TGTGCCAGTAGTATGGCAGAGCGAATTTATGGCTACACCTTC.